One and the same sample provided the 28 T cell receptor beta chains below, sequenced in a study of somatic mutations in cytotoxic T cells in rheumatoid arthritis. Measured with immunoSEQ multiplex PCR; TCRdb has only the in-frame clones, and not every one. The table includes around 15,000 clones, about four fifths detected once. Source material: CD8+ T cells sorted from blood. These receptor sequences come from a woman aged 50 to 65 with rheumatoid arthritis.

This clone appeared a single time. J is TRBJ2-7 and V is TRBV7-9, with TRBD1 as a possible D gene (6 bases). V was clipped by 5 bases and J by 6 bases, with 17 bases between them. The CDR3 runs to 14 residues. Germline CDR1 and CDR2: SEHNR and FQNEAQ (reference sequence). The CDR3 DNA follows: TGTGCCAGCAGCCCATGGACAGACTTCGGCGAGCAGTACTTC. Translated, it gives CASSPWTDFGEQYF.

The rearrangement links TRBV6-1 to TRBJ1-1; a possible D gene is TRBD1 (5 bases). Trimming took 2 bases from V and 5 from J, leaving 12 bases between them. The germline CDR1 and CDR2 sequences are MNHNS and SASEGT. This CDR3 has 14 residues. Written as DNA, the CDR3 is TGTGCCAGCAGTGAAATCGGGGGGAGTACTGAAGCTTTCTTT. Its translation: CASSEIGGSTEAFF.

The rearrangement uses TRBV5-1 and TRBJ2-3; 8 nucleotides align to TRBD2. CDR3 length: 16 amino acids. The germline CDR1 and CDR2 sequences are SGHRS and YFSETQ. Trimming cost V 0 bases and J 0 bases; bases outside gene matches: 3. The CDR3 is CASSLALAGSTDTQYF. The CDR3 DNA reads TGCGCCAGCAGCTTGGCCCTAGCGGGTAGCACAGATACGCAGTATTTT.

V usage is TRBV9 and J usage is TRBJ1-4; 10 bases match TRBD1. This CDR3 is built from 18 residues. CDR1 is SGDLS and CDR2 is YYNGEE in the germline V gene. Unmatched junction bases numbered 8, after V lost 3 bases and J lost 0 bases. CDR3 sequence: CASSAGQGVFSTNEKLFF. The DNA of the CDR3 is TGTGCCAGCAGCGCCGGACAGGGGGTATTTTCAACTAATGAAAAACTGTTTTTT.

The chain recombines TRBV9 with TRBJ1-2; D perhaps matches TRBD1 (5 bases). Trimming left V 2 bases short and J 5 bases short, with 10 bases between. Looked up from germline, CDR1 is SGDLS and CDR2 is YYNGEE. This CDR3 has 13 amino acids. As DNA, the CDR3 is TGTGCCAGCAGCGTTACAGGATTGTATGGCTACACCTTC. It codes for CASSVTGLYGYTF.

This chain uses TRBV4-1 with TRBJ1-6, with TRBD1 matching 8 bases. This CDR3 spans 15 amino acids. V was clipped by 4 bases and J by 6 bases; unmatched bases: 5. Germline-derived CDR1 and CDR2 are MGHRA and YSYEKL. The CDR3 nucleotides are TGCGCCAGCAGCCTCCTGGGGACAGGTAATTCACCCCTCCACTTT. Its translation is CASSLLGTGNSPLHF.

V gene TRBV12-5 combines with J gene TRBJ1-1; TRBD1 might be the D (5 bases). The germline V gene encodes CDR1 LGHNT and CDR2 FRNRAP. This CDR3 is 14 amino acids long. Trimming left V 3 bases short and J 3 bases short, with 11 bases between. Here the CDR3 reads CASGFQTVYTEAFF. CDR3 DNA: TGTGCTAGTGGTTTCCAGACAGTATACACTGAAGCTTTCTTT.

This rearrangement joins TRBV7-9 to TRBJ2-7, with D tentatively TRBD1 or TRBD2 (6 bases each). The CDR3 consists of 19 residues. Germline V gene sequence: CDR1 SEHNR, CDR2 FQNEAQ (reference sequence). Trimming took 5 bases from V and 2 from J, leaving 28 bases between them. The CDR3 bases are TGTGCCAGCAGCCCGCCGAGAACGGGGGCCCACCCTACTCCCTACGAGCAGTACTTC. Amino acid sequence: CASSPPRTGAHPTPYEQYF.

V and J are TRBV2 and TRBJ2-1, with D unresolved. V was cut by 0 bases and J by 5 bases, with 11 bases left in between. The CDR3 consists of 15 residues. Germline assignment: CDR1 SNHLY and CDR2 FYNNEI. CDR3 nucleotides: TGTGCCAGCAGTGAAGCCCGATCAACACACAATGAGCAGTTCTTC. Translated, it gives CASSEARSTHNEQFF.

This clone has only a few counts. V usage is TRBV4-1 and J usage is TRBJ1-1, with D possibly being TRBD1 (6 bases). Germline lookup yields CDR1 MGHRA and CDR2 YSYEKL. The V and J ends lost 6 bases and 7 bases respectively, with 18 bases between them. The CDR3 runs to 14 residues. Written as DNA, the CDR3 is TGCGCCAGCAGATTACAGGGTATATACGATGAAGCTTTCTTT. Protein: CASRLQGIYDEAFF.

The V and J genes are TRBV15 and TRBJ2-7; D is tentatively TRBD1 or TRBD2 (5 bases each). V gave up 3 bases and J gave up 3 bases, with 15 bases separating them. Germline-derived CDR1 and CDR2 are LNHNV and YYDKDF (reference sequence). The CDR3 extends over 15 amino acids. The DNA for the CDR3 is TGTGCCACCAGCAGCTCCCGGGACCTCGGCTACGAGCAGTACTTC. This translates into CATSSSRDLGYEQYF.

The J gene is TRBJ2-2, the V gene TRBV2; D gene uncertain. Looked up from germline, CDR1 is SNHLY and CDR2 is FYNNEI. The CDR3 runs 12 residues. V shed 6 bases and J shed 2 bases, with 4 bases lying between them. As DNA, the CDR3 is TGTGCCAGCAGGTCAAACACCGGGGAGCTGTTTTTT. Translated, it gives CASRSNTGELFF.

The chain links TRBV27 to TRBJ2-1; D is perhaps TRBD1 or TRBD2 (7 bases each). In germline, CDR1 is MNHEY, CDR2 SMNVEV (reference sequence). The CDR3 is made up of 14 amino acids. Trimming took 5 bases from V and 6 from J, leaving 14 bases between them. CDR3 in amino acids: CASSPSGGANEQFF. CDR3 in DNA: TGTGCCAGCAGTCCCTCAGGGGGGGCCAATGAGCAGTTCTTC.

This sequence joins TRBV10-1 and TRBJ2-1; 8 bases are shared with TRBD1. Trimming took 2 bases from V and 4 from J; bases not matched to a gene: 4. Germline CDR1 WNHNN, CDR2 SYGVQD (reference sequence). The CDR3 covers 15 residues. CDR3 sequence reads: CASSEGQGRYNEQFF. The CDR3 coding sequence is TGCGCCAGCAGTGAGGGACAGGGACGATACAATGAGCAGTTCTTC.

V is TRBV7-6 and J is TRBJ1-4, with 8 positions matching TRBD1. The V segment lost 5 bases and the J segment 3 bases; nucleotides outside the gene matches: 5. The CDR3 has 15 amino acids. Germline CDR1 SGHVS, CDR2 FNYEAQ. The CDR3 spells CASSPGQGSNEKLFF. CDR3 sequence (DNA): TGTGCCAGCAGCCCCGGACAGGGCTCTAATGAAAAACTGTTTTTT. The full variable domain, in which reference TRBV7-6 and TRBJ1-4 provide the parts outside the CDR3, is GAGVSQSPRYKVTKRGQDVALRCDPISGHVSLYWYRQALGQGPEFLTYFNYEAQQDKSGLPNDRFSAERPEGSISTLTIQRTEQRDSAMYRCASSPGQGSNEKLFFGSGTQLSVL.

The chain has TRBV6-5 and TRBJ2-2, with D maybe TRBD1 (6 bases). Germline lookup yields CDR1 MNHEY and CDR2 SVGAGI. Trimming stripped 6 bases from V and 1 base from J, with 9 bases between. There are 14 residues in the CDR3. Written as DNA, the CDR3 is TGTGCCAGCAGGGTGGACAGGAACACCGGGGAGCTGTTTTTT. Translating it yields CASRVDRNTGELFF.

The chain couples TRBV4-1 to TRBJ2-5, with 10 bases that match TRBD1. Unmatched junction bases numbered 13, after V lost 1 base and J lost 5 bases. The germline V gene encodes CDR1 MGHRA and CDR2 YSYEKL. The CDR3 has 18 residues. CDR3 coding DNA: TGCGCCAGCAGCCAAGCATTGTCGGGACAGGGGATGGAGGAGACCCAGTACTTC. Protein sequence: CASSQALSGQGMEETQYF.

The J gene is TRBJ2-3, the V gene TRBV4-1, with D perhaps TRBD1 or TRBD2 (5 bases each). The CDR3 loop spans 15 amino acids. The V end lost 1 base, the J end lost 1 base, and 9 bases lay between the germline ends. Germline CDR1 is MGHRA and CDR2 is YSYEKL. CDR3 coding DNA: TGCGCCAGCAGCCAAGTAGTGGGGGGCACAGATACGCAGTATTTT. This encodes CASSQVVGGTDTQYF.

This clone showed up just once. V usage is TRBV5-6 and J usage is TRBJ2-4; 7 bases map to TRBD1. Germline CDR1 SGHDT, CDR2 YYEEEE. This CDR3 contains 12 residues. J gave up 14 bases and V 1 base, and 6 bases lay outside the gene matches. The CDR3 spells CASSLSRQGEYF. The CDR3 DNA is TGTGCCAGCAGCTTGTCACGACAGGGAGAGTACTTC. The full variable domain, completed using reference TRBV5-6 and TRBJ2-4, is DAGVTQSPTHLIKTRGQQVTLRCSPKSGHDTVSWYQQALGQGPQFIFQYYEEEERQRGNFPDRFSGHQFPNYSSELNVNALLLGDSALYLCASSLSRQGEYFGAGTRLSVL.

The chain has TRBV7-3 and TRBJ2-1; TRBD2 aligns across 9 bases. From germline, CDR1 is SGHTA and CDR2 FQGTGA. This CDR3 comprises 13 residues. Germline trimming cut 5 bases from V and 8 bases from J; bases unmatched to any gene: 4. CDR3 loop: CASSLSGSHEQFF. The CDR3 DNA is TGTGCCAGCAGCCTTAGCGGGAGCCATGAGCAGTTCTTC.

The chain joins TRBV6-6 to TRBJ2-5; 10 bases are a match to TRBD2. With V trimmed by 0 bases and J by 4 bases, 5 bases remained unmatched. Germline V lookup: CDR1 MNHNY, CDR2 SVGAGI (reference sequence). The CDR3 has 16 amino acids. The CDR3 is CASSYSEREGGETQYF. In DNA form, the CDR3 reads TGTGCCAGCAGTTACTCGGAGCGGGAGGGGGGAGAGACCCAGTACTTC.

The CDR3 spells CASSVGPGAGNTIYF. The CDR3 coding sequence is TGTGCCAGCAGCGTAGGTCCGGGAGCTGGAAACACCATATATTTT. V usage is TRBV9 and J usage is TRBJ1-3; D not certain. CDR1 is SGDLS, CDR2 YYNGEE, per germline. This CDR3 is 15 amino acids long. Trimming left V 0 bases short and J 2 bases short, with 9 bases between.

V and J are TRBV19 and TRBJ1-2; TRBD1 might be the D (5 bases). The CDR3 runs to 14 residues. Trimming shortened V by 7 bases and J by 0 bases, and 12 bases separated the two germline ends. Germline-derived CDR1 and CDR2 are LNHDA and SQIVND (reference sequence). The chain's CDR3 is CASTGTATNYGYTF. The CDR3 region has the DNA TGTGCCAGTACCGGGACGGCGACTAACTATGGCTACACCTTC.

V is TRBV4-1 and J is TRBJ2-7; 8 bases line up with TRBD1. Germline CDR1 and CDR2: MGHRA and YSYEKL. The CDR3 has 14 amino acids. Unmatched junction bases numbered 4, after V lost 4 bases and J lost 2 bases. The CDR3 spells CASSRGQGAYEQYF. The CDR3 nucleotides read TGCGCCAGCAGCCGCGGACAGGGAGCCTACGAGCAGTACTTC.

This chain connects TRBV6-4 to TRBJ1-1; D call uncertain. Germline CDR1 is MRHNA and CDR2 is SNTAGT. The CDR3 is made up of 13 amino acids. Between the trimmed V and J ends, which lost 4 bases and 1 base, there was a span of 7 bases. The CDR3 DNA sequence: TGTGCCAGCAGTGCCGACCAGAACACTGAAGCTTTCTTT. Translating gives CASSADQNTEAFF.

The CDR3 nucleotides read TGCAGTGCTAGAGACCTGCATTATAACACCTTC. Its translation: CSARDLHYNTF. This rearrangement joins TRBV20-1 to TRBJ1-2; D gene uncertain. The germline V gene has CDR1 DFQATT and CDR2 SNEGSKA (reference sequence). Trimming cost V 0 bases and J 12 bases, with 11 bases left between them. The CDR3 covers 11 residues.

The chain joins TRBV7-2 to TRBJ2-7, with 10 bases fitting TRBD2. Trimming at V came to 1 base and at J to 1 base, leaving 1 base not matched to a gene. CDR3 length equals 15 residues. Germline values: CDR1 SGHTA, CDR2 FQGNSA. The chain's CDR3 is CASSLELAGSYEQYF. For the CDR3, the DNA is TGTGCCAGCAGCTTAGAACTAGCGGGATCCTACGAGCAGTACTTC.

The chain is built from TRBV19 and TRBJ2-1; 7 nucleotides line up with TRBD2. Germline V gives CDR1 LNHDA, CDR2 SQIVND (reference sequence). CDR3 length: 16 amino acids. Germline trimming cut 4 bases from V and 1 base from J; bases unmatched to any gene: 7. The CDR3 reads CASSTLGGGSYNEQFF. DNA for the CDR3: TGTGCCAGTAGTACCCTTGGCGGGGGTTCCTACAATGAGCAGTTCTTC. The full variable domain, with the rest looked up from reference TRBV19 and TRBJ2-1, is DGGITQSPKYLFRKEGQNVTLSCEQNLNHDAMYWYRQDPGQGLRLIYYSQIVNDFQKGDIAEGYSVSREKKESFPLTVTSAQKNPTAFYLCASSTLGGGSYNEQFFGPGTRLTVL.